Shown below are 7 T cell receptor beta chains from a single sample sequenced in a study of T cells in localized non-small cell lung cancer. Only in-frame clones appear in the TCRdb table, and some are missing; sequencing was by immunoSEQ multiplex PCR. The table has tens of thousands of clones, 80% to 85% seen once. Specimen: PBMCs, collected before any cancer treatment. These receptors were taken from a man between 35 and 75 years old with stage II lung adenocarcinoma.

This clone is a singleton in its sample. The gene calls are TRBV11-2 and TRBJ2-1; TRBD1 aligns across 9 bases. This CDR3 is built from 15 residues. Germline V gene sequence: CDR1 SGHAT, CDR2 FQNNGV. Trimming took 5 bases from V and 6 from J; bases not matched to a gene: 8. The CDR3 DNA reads TGTGCCAGCAGCGTGGGACAGGGTTATTCCAATGAGCAGTTCTTC. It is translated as CASSVGQGYSNEQFF.

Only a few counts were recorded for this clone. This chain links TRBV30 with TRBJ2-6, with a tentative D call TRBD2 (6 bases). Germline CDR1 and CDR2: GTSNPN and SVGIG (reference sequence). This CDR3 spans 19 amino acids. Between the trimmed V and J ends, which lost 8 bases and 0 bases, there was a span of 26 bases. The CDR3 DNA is TGTGCCACCCCGACTATTTCTCGCGGGACTTTCTCTGGGGCCAACGTCCTGACTTTC. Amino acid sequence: CATPTISRGTFSGANVLTF.

The CDR3 DNA reads TGTGCCAGCAGTGTTAATGTCGACAGCACCGGGGAGCTGTTTTTT. This sequence encodes CASSVNVDSTGELFF. The chain is built from TRBV6-4 and TRBJ2-2; possible D gene TRBD1, 5 bases. Germline V gives CDR1 MRHNA, CDR2 SNTAGT. Trimming removed 4 bases at V and 4 bases at J, with 13 bases between. This CDR3 comprises 15 residues.

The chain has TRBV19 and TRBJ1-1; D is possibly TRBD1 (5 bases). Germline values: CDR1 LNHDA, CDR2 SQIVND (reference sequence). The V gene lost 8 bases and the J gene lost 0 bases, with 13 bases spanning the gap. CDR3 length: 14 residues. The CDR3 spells CASGGEIMNTEAFF. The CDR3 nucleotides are TGTGCCAGTGGGGGGGAGATTATGAACACTGAAGCTTTCTTT.

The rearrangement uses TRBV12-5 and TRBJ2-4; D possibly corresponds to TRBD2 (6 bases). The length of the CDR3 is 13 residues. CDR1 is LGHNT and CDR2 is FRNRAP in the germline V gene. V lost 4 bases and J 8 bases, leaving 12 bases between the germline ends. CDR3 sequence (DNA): TGTGCTAGTGGTTCCCTTACGGGAGACATTCAGTACTTC. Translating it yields CASGSLTGDIQYF.

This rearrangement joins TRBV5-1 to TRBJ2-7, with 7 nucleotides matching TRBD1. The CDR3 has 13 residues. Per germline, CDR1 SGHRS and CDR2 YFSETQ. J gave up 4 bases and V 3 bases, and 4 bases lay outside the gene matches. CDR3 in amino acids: CASSSGQDYEQYF. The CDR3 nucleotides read TGCGCCAGCAGCTCCGGACAGGATTACGAGCAGTACTTC.

The DNA for the CDR3 is TGTGCCAGCAGCTTGGGACAGTTTAATGAAAAACTGTTTTTT. As protein: CASSLGQFNEKLFF. The chain is built from TRBV5-5 and TRBJ1-4, with D possibly matching TRBD1 (5 bases). This CDR3 comprises 14 residues. From germline, CDR1 is SGHKS and CDR2 YYEKEE (reference sequence). The germline V and J ends were trimmed by 0 bases and 4 bases, with 7 bases remaining between them.